This T cell receptor beta chain was sequenced during a study of T cells in Graves' hyperthyroidism and ophthalmopathy. Study at large: Peripheral blood was secured at the point of initial diagnosis, before any treatment.

Study findings and constraints: Most clonotypes expanded in thyroid above 0.001 were likewise present in blood.

Amplification targeted TCR beta CDR3 regions from RNA transcripts. Carried out on the TCR CDR3, a first-round RT-PCR used the HTBI primer set. TCRdb re-called the multiplex PCR reads with MiXCR, one entry per CDR3 protein. The sample lists roughly 240,000 distinct CDR3 sequences, almost 25% seen once, with about a third in the top ten. This clonotype was detected only a few times. As yet, its antigen is unknown. Uncontrolled infection, other autoimmune disease, pregnancy or lactation barred patients from enrollment. Each diagnosis drew on symptoms, thyroxine, TRAb, thyroid ultrasound and orbital computed tomography findings. The source material was blood. The TCR was taken from a woman in her forties with Graves' ophthalmopathy.

The CDR3 region is CASSFGGWTQYF. The CDR3 DNA reads TGTGCCAGCAGTTTTGGCGGGTGGACCCAGTACTTC. This chain links TRBV12-3 or TRBV12-4 with TRBJ2-5; D is possibly TRBD2 (5 bases). This CDR3 has 12 amino acids. Trimming cost V 3 bases and J 7 bases, with 9 bases left between them.